The T cell receptor (beta chain) under discussion was sequenced for a study of CD8 T cells in ankylosing spondylitis. This clonotype was counted many times. Its antigen remains unknown. In TCRdb, the 5' RACE reads were re-called with MiXCR into one record per CDR3 protein. This sample has roughly 250,000 distinct CDR3 sequences, with 7.5% to 9% found just once. The CDR3 totals 13 residues. The germline V and J ends were trimmed by 4 bases and 5 bases, with 10 bases remaining between them. Germline CDR1 and CDR2: SGHKS and YYEKEE (reference sequence). Overall study results and limits: Disease-linked clones were CD8+ and relatively rare in peripheral blood. Matched synovial fluid from ankylosing spondylitis patients was reported to be enriched for disease-linked clones.

The material sequenced was blood, either unsorted or a sorted T cell fraction (not recorded which). The TCR was taken from a male donor with ankylosing spondylitis or in good health (not recorded which). This sequence joins TRBV5-5 and TRBJ2-1, with TRBD1 as a possible D gene (5 bases). This CDR3 reads CASSLQTDNEQFF. DNA for the CDR3: TGTGCCAGCAGCCTCCAGACAGACAATGAGCAGTTCTTC.